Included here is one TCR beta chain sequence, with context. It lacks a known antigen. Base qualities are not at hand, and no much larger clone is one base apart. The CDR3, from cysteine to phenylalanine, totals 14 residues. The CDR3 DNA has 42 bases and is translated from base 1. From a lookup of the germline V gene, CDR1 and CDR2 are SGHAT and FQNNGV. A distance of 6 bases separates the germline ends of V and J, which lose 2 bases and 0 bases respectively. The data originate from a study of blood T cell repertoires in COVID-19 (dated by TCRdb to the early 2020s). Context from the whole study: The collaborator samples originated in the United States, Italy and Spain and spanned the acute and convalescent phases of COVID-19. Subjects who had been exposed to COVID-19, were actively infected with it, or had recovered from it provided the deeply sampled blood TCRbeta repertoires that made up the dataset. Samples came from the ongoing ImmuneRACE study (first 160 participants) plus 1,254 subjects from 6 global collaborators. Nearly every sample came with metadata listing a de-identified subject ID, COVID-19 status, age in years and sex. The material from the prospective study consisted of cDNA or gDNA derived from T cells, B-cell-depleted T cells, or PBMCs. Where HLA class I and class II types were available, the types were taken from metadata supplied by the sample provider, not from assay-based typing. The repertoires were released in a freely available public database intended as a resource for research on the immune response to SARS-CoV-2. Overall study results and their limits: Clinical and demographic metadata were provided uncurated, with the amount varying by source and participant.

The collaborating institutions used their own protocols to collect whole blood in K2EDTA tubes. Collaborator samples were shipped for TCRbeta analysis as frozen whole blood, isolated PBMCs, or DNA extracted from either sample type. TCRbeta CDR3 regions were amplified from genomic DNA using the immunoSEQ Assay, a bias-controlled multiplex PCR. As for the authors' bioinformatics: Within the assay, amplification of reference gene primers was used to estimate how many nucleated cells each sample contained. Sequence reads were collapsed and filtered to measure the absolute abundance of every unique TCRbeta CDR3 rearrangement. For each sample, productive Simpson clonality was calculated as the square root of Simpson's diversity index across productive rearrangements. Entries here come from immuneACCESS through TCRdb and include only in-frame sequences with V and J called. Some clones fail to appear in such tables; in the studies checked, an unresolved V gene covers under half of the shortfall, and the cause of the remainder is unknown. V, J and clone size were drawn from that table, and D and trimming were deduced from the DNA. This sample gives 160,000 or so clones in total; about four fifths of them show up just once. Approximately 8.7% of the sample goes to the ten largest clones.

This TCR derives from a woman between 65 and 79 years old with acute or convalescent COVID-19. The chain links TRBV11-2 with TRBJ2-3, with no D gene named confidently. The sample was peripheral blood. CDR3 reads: CASSLFGSTDTQYF. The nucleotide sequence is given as TGTGCCAGCAGCTTATTCGGGAGCACAGATACGCAGTATTTT.